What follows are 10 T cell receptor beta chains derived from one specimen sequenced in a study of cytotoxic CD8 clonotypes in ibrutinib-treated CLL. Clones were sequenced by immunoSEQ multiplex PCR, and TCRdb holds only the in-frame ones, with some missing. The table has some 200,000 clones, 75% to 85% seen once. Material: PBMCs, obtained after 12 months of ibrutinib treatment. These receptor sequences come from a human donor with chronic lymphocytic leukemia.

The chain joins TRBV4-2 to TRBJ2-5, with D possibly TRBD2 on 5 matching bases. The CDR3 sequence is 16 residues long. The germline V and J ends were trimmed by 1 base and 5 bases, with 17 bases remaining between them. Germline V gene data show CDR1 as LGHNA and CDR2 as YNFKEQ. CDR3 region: CASSQGNGLERETQYF. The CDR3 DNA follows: TGTGCCAGCAGCCAAGGGAACGGACTGGAAAGGGAGACCCAGTACTTC.

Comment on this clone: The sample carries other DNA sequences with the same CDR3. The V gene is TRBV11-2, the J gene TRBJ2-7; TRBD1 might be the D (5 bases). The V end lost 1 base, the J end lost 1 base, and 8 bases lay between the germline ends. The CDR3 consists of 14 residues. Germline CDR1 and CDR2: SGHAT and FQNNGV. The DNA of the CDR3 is TGTGCCAGCAGCTTAGTAACAGGTTCCTACGAGCAGTACTTC. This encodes CASSLVTGSYEQYF.

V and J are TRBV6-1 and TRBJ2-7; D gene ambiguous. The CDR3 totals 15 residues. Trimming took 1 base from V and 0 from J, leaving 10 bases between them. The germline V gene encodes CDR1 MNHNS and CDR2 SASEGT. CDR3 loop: CASSEDQASSYEQYF. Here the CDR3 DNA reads TGTGCCAGCAGTGAAGATCAGGCTAGCTCCTACGAGCAGTACTTC.

CDR3 DNA: TGTGCCAGCAGCCAAGATGGCTACACGCAGTATTTT. Protein sequence: CASSQDGYTQYF. The rearrangement links TRBV14 to TRBJ2-3, with D unclear. Trimming took off 0 bases at V and 9 bases at J, with 7 bases between the two ends. This CDR3 spans 12 amino acids. From germline, CDR1 is SGHDN and CDR2 FVKESK. Variable domain in full (rest from reference TRBV14 and TRBJ2-3): EAGVTQFPSHSVIEKGQTVTLRCDPISGHDNLYWYRRVMGKEIKFLLHFVKESKQDESGMPNNRFLAERTGGTYSTLKVQPAELEDSGVYFCASSQDGYTQYFGPGTRLTVL.

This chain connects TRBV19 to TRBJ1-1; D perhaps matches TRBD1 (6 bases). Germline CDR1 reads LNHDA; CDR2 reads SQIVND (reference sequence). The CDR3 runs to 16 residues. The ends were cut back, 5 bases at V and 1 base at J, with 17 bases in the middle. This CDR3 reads CASSPREGERNTEAFF. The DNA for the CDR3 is TGTGCCAGTAGTCCCCGTGAGGGGGAAAGGAACACTGAAGCTTTCTTT.

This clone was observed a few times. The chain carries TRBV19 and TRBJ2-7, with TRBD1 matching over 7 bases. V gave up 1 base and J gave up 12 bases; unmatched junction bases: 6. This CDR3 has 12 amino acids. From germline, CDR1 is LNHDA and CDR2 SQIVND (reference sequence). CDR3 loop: CASSIGQGAMYF. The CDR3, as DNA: TGTGCCAGTAGTATAGGACAGGGAGCGATGTACTTC.

For the CDR3, the DNA is TGTGCCAGCAGTTACTTAGCCGCGGGCACTGAAGCTTTCTTT. Translated: CASSYLAAGTEAFF. The chain links TRBV6-5 to TRBJ1-1; D gene uncertain. Germline CDR1 MNHEY, CDR2 SVGAGI. This CDR3 has 14 amino acids. Trimming stripped 1 base from V and 4 bases from J, with 10 bases between.

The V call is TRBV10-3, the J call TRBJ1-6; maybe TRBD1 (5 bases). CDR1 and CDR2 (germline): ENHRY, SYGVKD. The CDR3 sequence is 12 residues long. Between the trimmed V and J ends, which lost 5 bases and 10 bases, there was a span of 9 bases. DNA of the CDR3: TGTGCCATCAGTTCCGACAGCTCACCCCTCCACTTT. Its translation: CAISSDSSPLHF.

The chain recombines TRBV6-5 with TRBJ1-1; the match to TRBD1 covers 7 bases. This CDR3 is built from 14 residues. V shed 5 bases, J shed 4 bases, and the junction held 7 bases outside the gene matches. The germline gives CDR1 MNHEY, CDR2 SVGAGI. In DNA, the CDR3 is TGTGCCAGCAGTACCGACAGGGTTTTCACTGAAGCTTTCTTT. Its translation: CASSTDRVFTEAFF.

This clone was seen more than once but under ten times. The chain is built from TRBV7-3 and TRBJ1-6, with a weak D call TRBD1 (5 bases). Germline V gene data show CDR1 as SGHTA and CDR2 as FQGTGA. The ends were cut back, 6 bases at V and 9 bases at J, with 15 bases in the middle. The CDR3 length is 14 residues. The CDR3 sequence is CASSVGHRGSPLHF. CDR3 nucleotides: TGTGCCAGCAGTGTCGGACATAGAGGTTCACCCCTCCACTTT.